One and the same sample provided the 26 T cell receptor beta chains below, sequenced in a study of chemoradiotherapy in HPV16-positive cancers (dated 2022 in TCRdb). Preparation of the library involved the immunoSEQ multiplex PCR assay. TCRdb limited this immuneACCESS table to in-frame rearrangements with V and J called. A share of clones is missing; checked studies link under half to unresolved V genes, and the rest is unexplained. The table for this sample lists about 4,000 clones; 75% of them were counted only once. Jointly, the top ten make up about 16% of the sample. The sample was acquired from a patient who underwent chemoradiotherapy. The receptors originated from a human donor with HPV-associated anogenital cancer.

CDR3 protein: CASSQAVQGGEQFF. The CDR3 nucleotides read TGCGCCAGCAGCCAAGCCGTCCAGGGAGGAGAGCAGTTCTTC. The rearrangement joins TRBV4-3 to TRBJ2-1; TRBD2 might be the D (6 bases). The CDR3 covers 14 residues. The germline CDR1 and CDR2 sequences are LGHNA and YSLEER. V dropped 1 base and J dropped 10 bases, with 14 bases sitting between them.

This clone has just one count. The chain combines TRBV5-6 with TRBJ2-3, with D uncertain. The germline V gene encodes CDR1 SGHDT and CDR2 YYEEEE. V lost 4 bases to trimming and J lost 0 bases, with 3 bases between them. CDR3 length equals 12 residues. The CDR3 nucleotides read TGTGCCAGCAGCCCGAGCACAGATACGCAGTATTTT. Its translation is CASSPSTDTQYF.

V is TRBV19 and J is TRBJ1-6; TRBD1 matches at 9 bases. The CDR3 has 14 residues. CDR1 is LNHDA, CDR2 SQIVND, per germline (reference sequence). V lost 7 bases, J lost 11 bases, and 9 bases stayed unmatched. CDR3 loop: CASNTGGAGAPLHF. In DNA form, the CDR3 reads TGTGCCAGTAATACAGGGGGCGCAGGGGCACCCCTCCACTTT.

The chain combines TRBV7-8 with TRBJ1-2; a weak D match, TRBD1 (5 bases). Looked up from germline, CDR1 is SGHVS and CDR2 is FQNEAQ. Trimming removed 0 bases at V and 2 bases at J, with 28 bases between. This CDR3 comprises 21 residues. The CDR3 DNA reads TGTGCCAGCAGCTTAGCTCGGTTCCCTGCTCGGTTCGGGGGAACCAACTATGGCTACACCTTC. This sequence encodes CASSLARFPARFGGTNYGYTF.

The DNA of the CDR3 is TGTGCCAGCAGCGTCGACACGGGACAGGAATATGGCTACACCTTC. Translating gives CASSVDTGQEYGYTF. The chain employs TRBV9 and TRBJ1-2; 8 bases agree with TRBD1. The CDR3 consists of 15 residues. V shed 2 bases, J shed 5 bases, and the junction held 8 bases outside the gene matches. The germline CDR1 and CDR2 sequences are SGDLS and YYNGEE.

The rearrangement links TRBV10-3 to TRBJ1-1; 7 bases align to TRBD1. Germline CDR1 and CDR2: ENHRY and SYGVKD. Trimming cost V 4 bases and J 4 bases; bases outside gene matches: 12. CDR3 size: 16 residues. CDR3 loop: CAISGGGAGLSTEAFF. In DNA, the CDR3 is TGTGCCATCAGTGGAGGGGGCGCGGGTTTAAGCACTGAAGCTTTCTTT.

The DNA for the CDR3 is TGCGCCAGCAGCCTGGGGAGGGGCGGGGGCGAGCAGTTCTTC. Amino acid sequence: CASSLGRGGGEQFF. This chain joins TRBV4-3 and TRBJ2-1; tentative D call: TRBD2 (7 bases). This CDR3 has 14 residues. The germline V gene has CDR1 LGHNA and CDR2 YSLEER. Trimming left V 4 bases short and J 10 bases short, with 17 bases between.

V usage is TRBV18 and J usage is TRBJ1-1; 7 nucleotides align to TRBD1. Per the germline V gene, CDR1 is KGHSH and CDR2 is LQKENI. The J segment lost 0 bases and the V segment lost 4 bases, leaving 5 bases of the junction unmatched. The CDR3 loop spans 15 amino acids. The CDR3 sequence is CASSRTGAMNTEAFF. CDR3 DNA: TGTGCCAGCTCACGGACAGGCGCAATGAACACTGAAGCTTTCTTT.

This chain links TRBV4-2 with TRBJ2-7; D is perhaps TRBD1 (5 bases). The CDR3 is 15 amino acids. Germline-derived CDR1 and CDR2 are LGHNA and YNFKEQ. Trimming removed 0 bases at V and 10 bases at J, with 19 bases between. CDR3 residues: CASSQEMIGQVTQYF. The CDR3 region has the DNA TGTGCCAGCAGCCAAGAAATGATAGGACAAGTTACCCAGTACTTC.

The gene calls are TRBV28 and TRBJ2-5, with D perhaps being TRBD1 or TRBD2 (7 bases each). Per germline, CDR1 MDHEN and CDR2 SYDVKM. The CDR3 runs to 15 residues. Between the trimmed V and J ends, which lost 6 bases and 5 bases, there was a span of 19 bases. The CDR3 here is CASRGGTAIWETQYF. In DNA, the CDR3 is TGTGCCAGCAGGGGGGGGACAGCCATATGGGAGACCCAGTACTTC.

This CDR3 reads CAWRTAVIRGYTF. CDR3 DNA sequence: TGTGCCTGGAGGACAGCAGTAATTCGGGGCTACACCTTC. The rearrangement links TRBV30 to TRBJ1-2; maybe TRBD1 (5 bases). Trimming took 3 bases from V and 8 from J, leaving 16 bases between them. CDR1 and CDR2 (germline): GTSNPN, SVGIG (reference sequence). CDR3 size: 13 residues.

The chain couples TRBV5-1 to TRBJ1-1, with TRBD1 as a possible D gene (5 bases). Germline V lookup: CDR1 SGHRS, CDR2 YFSETQ. CDR3 length equals 13 residues. V was pared by 0 bases and J by 10 bases, with 13 bases between. Here the CDR3 reads CASSLEGVHRAFF. The DNA for the CDR3 is TGCGCCAGCAGCTTGGAAGGGGTTCATCGAGCTTTCTTT.

This clone showed up just once. The chain employs TRBV28 and TRBJ1-5; D is unresolved. Germline CDR1 MDHEN, CDR2 SYDVKM. The V and J ends lost 1 base and 3 bases respectively, with 10 bases between them. This CDR3 spans 15 amino acids. CDR3 protein: CASSLSRGLNQPQHF. As DNA, the CDR3 is TGTGCCAGCAGTTTATCGCGGGGTCTCAATCAGCCCCAGCATTTT.

CDR3 coding DNA: TGTGCCAGCAGTGAATTTAAGGGTACATATGGCTACACCTTC. This encodes CASSEFKGTYGYTF. The V and J genes are TRBV25-1 and TRBJ1-2, with D uncertain. Germline V gene data show CDR1 as MGHDK and CDR2 as SYGVNS. V was trimmed by 1 base and J by 5 bases, leaving 11 bases between them. The CDR3 covers 14 residues.

Details on this clone: One end of the junction fails to match germline, which may point to a read error. This rearrangement joins TRBV7-7 to TRBJ2-1; 9 positions agree with TRBD1. In germline, CDR1 is SSHAT, CDR2 FNYEAQ (reference sequence). This CDR3 has 14 residues. This chain's CDR3 is CASSPQGTGNEQFF. CDR3 nucleotides: TGTGCTAGCAGCCCCCAAGGGACAGGGAATGAGCAGTTCTTC.

The J gene is TRBJ2-7, the V gene TRBV7-2; D not certain. V was clipped by 2 bases and J by 4 bases, with 9 bases between them. The CDR3 has 13 amino acids. Germline V gene data show CDR1 as SGHTA and CDR2 as FQGNSA. CDR3 bases: TGTGCCAGCAGCTTATGGCCCCAATACGAGCAGTACTTC. Its translation: CASSLWPQYEQYF.

V is TRBV10-2 and J is TRBJ2-5; unclear D gene. V shed 3 bases and J shed 4 bases, with 3 bases lying between them. CDR3 length: 11 residues. The germline V gene encodes CDR1 WSHSY and CDR2 SAAADI. The DNA of the CDR3 is TGCGCCAGCAGTGACCTAGAGACCCAGTACTTC. Its translation is CASSDLETQYF.

This sequence joins TRBV30 and TRBJ1-1, with D uncertain. V lost 4 bases to trimming and J lost 1 base, with 7 bases between them. In germline, CDR1 is GTSNPN, CDR2 SVGIG (reference sequence). The CDR3 runs 12 residues. CDR3 bases: TGTGCCTGGAATCTAGGGAACACTGAAGCTTTCTTT. Amino acids: CAWNLGNTEAFF.

The chain has TRBV11-3 and TRBJ2-1; D possibly corresponds to TRBD2 (7 bases). Germline CDR1 SGHNT, CDR2 YENEEA. This CDR3 is built from 15 residues. V lost 1 base, J lost 7 bases, and 14 bases lay in between. The DNA for the CDR3 is TGTGCCAGCAGCTTAGGGGGGGGCCGCGGAAATGAGCAGTTCTTC. This translates into CASSLGGGRGNEQFF.

This clone came up a few times. This chain connects TRBV20-1 to TRBJ1-2; D not resolved. This CDR3 comprises 9 residues. V lost 5 bases to trimming and J lost 4 bases, with 2 bases between them. Germline CDR1 reads DFQATT; CDR2 reads SNEGSKA (reference sequence). The CDR3 region has the DNA TGCAGTGCTGCCTATGGCTACACCTTC. Protein: CSAAYGYTF.

This chain uses TRBV19 with TRBJ1-5; no reliable D call. The CDR3 covers 17 residues. V lost 0 bases, J lost 0 bases, and 12 bases lay in between. The V gene's germline CDR1 is LNHDA and CDR2 SQIVND (reference sequence). The CDR3 here is CASSIDGGLYSNQPQHF. CDR3 nucleotide sequence: TGTGCCAGTAGTATAGACGGCGGTTTGTATAGCAATCAGCCCCAGCATTTT.

J is TRBJ2-2 and V is TRBV2; TRBD1 agrees at 8 bases. This CDR3 is built from 14 residues. V dropped 6 bases and J dropped 4; count of bases not matched to a gene: 4. The germline V gene has CDR1 SNHLY and CDR2 FYNNEI. CDR3 sequence (DNA): TGTGCCAGCAGGGGCAGGGGGCGCACCGGGGAGCTGTTTTTT. Translating it yields CASRGRGRTGELFF.

The V gene is TRBV7-3, the J gene TRBJ1-5, with 9 nucleotides matching TRBD1. V trimming: 1 base; J trimming: 3 bases; junction bases outside the gene matches: 7. Germline values: CDR1 SGHTA, CDR2 FQGTGA. This CDR3 has 17 residues. The CDR3 is CASSLRGGTGNNQPQHF. CDR3 DNA sequence: TGTGCCAGCAGCTTAAGAGGCGGGACAGGGAACAATCAGCCCCAGCATTTT.

V usage is TRBV28 and J usage is TRBJ1-1; TRBD1 agrees at 7 bases. With V trimmed by 9 bases and J by 2 bases, 3 bases remained unmatched. The CDR3 runs 12 residues. Looked up from germline, CDR1 is MDHEN and CDR2 is SYDVKM. The chain's CDR3 is CASHRGNTEAFF. CDR3 coding DNA: TGTGCCAGTCACAGGGGTAACACTGAAGCTTTCTTT.

This clone was found a few times. J is TRBJ1-6 and V is TRBV6-5; 7 nucleotides agree with TRBD1. The V segment lost 4 bases and the J segment 9 bases; nucleotides outside the gene matches: 9. CDR1 is MNHEY and CDR2 is SVGAGI in the germline V gene. This CDR3 is 15 amino acids long. In DNA form, the CDR3 reads TGTGCCAGCAGTTCCTCAAGGGCAGGGGGTTCACCCCTCCACTTT. Protein: CASSSSRAGGSPLHF.

This chain joins TRBV11-3 and TRBJ2-1; D not certain. The CDR3 contains 14 residues. Looked up from germline, CDR1 is SGHNT and CDR2 is YENEEA. V gave up 5 bases and J gave up 4 bases, with 12 bases separating them. CDR3 DNA sequence: TGTGCCAGCAGCCCCATGGGCAGATACAATGAGCAGTTCTTC. Encoded protein: CASSPMGRYNEQFF. The full variable domain, rest sourced from reference TRBV11-3 and TRBJ2-1, is EAGVVQSPRYKIIEKKQPVAFWCNPISGHNTLYWYLQNLGQGPELLIRYENEEAVDDSQLPKDRFSAERLKGVDSTLKIQPAELGDSAVYLCASSPMGRYNEQFFGPGTRLTVL.